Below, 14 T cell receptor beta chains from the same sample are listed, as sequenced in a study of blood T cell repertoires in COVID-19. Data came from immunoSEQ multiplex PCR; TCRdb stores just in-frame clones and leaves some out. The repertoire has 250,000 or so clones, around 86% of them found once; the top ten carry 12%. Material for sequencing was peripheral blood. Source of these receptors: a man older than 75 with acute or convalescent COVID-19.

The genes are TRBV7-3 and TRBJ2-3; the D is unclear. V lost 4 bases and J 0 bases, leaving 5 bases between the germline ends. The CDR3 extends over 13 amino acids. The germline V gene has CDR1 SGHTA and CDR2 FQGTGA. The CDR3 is CASSSPSTDTQYF. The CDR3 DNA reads TGTGCCAGCAGCTCTCCGAGCACAGATACGCAGTATTTT.

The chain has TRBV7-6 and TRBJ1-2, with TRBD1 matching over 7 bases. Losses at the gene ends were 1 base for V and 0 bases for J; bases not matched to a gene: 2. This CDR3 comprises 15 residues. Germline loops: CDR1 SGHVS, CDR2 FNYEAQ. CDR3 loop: CASSLGGQSNYGYTF. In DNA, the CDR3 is TGTGCCAGCAGCTTAGGGGGACAGTCTAACTATGGCTACACCTTC.

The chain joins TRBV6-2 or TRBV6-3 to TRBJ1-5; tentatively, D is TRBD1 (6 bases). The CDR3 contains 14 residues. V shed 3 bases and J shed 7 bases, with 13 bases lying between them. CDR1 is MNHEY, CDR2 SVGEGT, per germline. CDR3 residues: CASSYVQGGQPQHF. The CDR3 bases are TGTGCCAGCAGTTATGTACAGGGCGGGCAGCCCCAGCATTTT.

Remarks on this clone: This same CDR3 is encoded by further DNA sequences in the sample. CDR3: CASSEIGRGNTEAFF. CDR3 sequence (DNA): TGTGCCAGCAGTGAAATTGGCAGGGGGAACACTGAAGCTTTCTTT. This chain links TRBV6-1 with TRBJ1-1, with D maybe TRBD1 (6 bases). Germline CDR1 is MNHNS and CDR2 is SASEGT. Trimming cost V 2 bases and J 1 base, with 11 bases left between them. The CDR3 has 15 residues.

CDR3 in amino acids: CASEPGQGNEKLFF. Here the CDR3 DNA reads TGTGCCAGCGAACCTGGACAGGGGAATGAAAAACTGTTTTTT. The J gene is TRBJ1-4, the V gene TRBV2; TRBD1 matches 9 bases. The length of the CDR3 is 14 residues. Germline V CDR1 and CDR2: SNHLY, FYNNEI. V trimming: 8 bases; J trimming: 5 bases; junction bases outside the gene matches: 6.

The CDR3 DNA follows: TGCAGCGCCCGGGACAGGGGGATAGAGACCCAGTACTTC. The encoded protein is CSARDRGIETQYF. This chain links TRBV29-1 with TRBJ2-5, with 11 bases identical to TRBD1. The germline V gene has CDR1 SQVTM and CDR2 ANQGSEA. The CDR3 is 13 residues long. After removal of 7 bases from V and 4 bases from J, the junction contained 5 bases not matched to a gene.

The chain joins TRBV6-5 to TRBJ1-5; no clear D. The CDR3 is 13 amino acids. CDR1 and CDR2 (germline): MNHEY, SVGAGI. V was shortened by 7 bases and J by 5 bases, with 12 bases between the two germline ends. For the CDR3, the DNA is TGTGCCAGCACGTCCTCACGGTATCAGCCCCAGCATTTT. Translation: CASTSSRYQPQHF.

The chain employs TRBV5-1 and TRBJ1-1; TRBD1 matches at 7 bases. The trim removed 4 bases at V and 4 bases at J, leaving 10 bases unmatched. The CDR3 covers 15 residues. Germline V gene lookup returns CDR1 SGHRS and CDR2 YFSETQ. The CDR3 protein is CASSSITGALTEAFF. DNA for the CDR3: TGCGCCAGCAGCAGTATTACAGGGGCCCTCACTGAAGCTTTCTTT.

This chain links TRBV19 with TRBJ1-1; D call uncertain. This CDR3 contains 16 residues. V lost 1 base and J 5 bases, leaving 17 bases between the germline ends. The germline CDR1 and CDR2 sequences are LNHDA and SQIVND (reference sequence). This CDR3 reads CASSIGGSGLRTEAFF. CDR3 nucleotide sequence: TGTGCCAGTAGTATAGGAGGGTCTGGGTTGCGGACTGAAGCTTTCTTT.

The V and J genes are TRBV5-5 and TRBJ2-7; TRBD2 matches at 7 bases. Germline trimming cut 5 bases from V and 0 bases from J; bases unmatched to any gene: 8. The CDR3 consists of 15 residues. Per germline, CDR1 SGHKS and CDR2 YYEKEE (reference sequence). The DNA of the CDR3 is TGTGCCAGCAGTTTAGCGGGCCAGAGCTCCTACGAGCAGTACTTC. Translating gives CASSLAGQSSYEQYF.

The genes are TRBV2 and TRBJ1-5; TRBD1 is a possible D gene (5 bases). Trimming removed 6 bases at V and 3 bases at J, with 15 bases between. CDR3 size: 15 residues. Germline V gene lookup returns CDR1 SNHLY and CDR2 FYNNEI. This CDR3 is CASSRREGDNQPQHF. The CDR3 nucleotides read TGTGCCAGCAGCCGCAGGGAAGGGGACAATCAGCCCCAGCATTTT. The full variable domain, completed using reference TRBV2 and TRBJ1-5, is EPEVTQTPSHQVTQMGQEVILRCVPISNHLYFYWYRQILGQKVEFLVSFYNNEISEKSEIFDDQFSVERPDGSNFTLKIRSTKLEDSAMYFCASSRREGDNQPQHFGDGTRLSIL.

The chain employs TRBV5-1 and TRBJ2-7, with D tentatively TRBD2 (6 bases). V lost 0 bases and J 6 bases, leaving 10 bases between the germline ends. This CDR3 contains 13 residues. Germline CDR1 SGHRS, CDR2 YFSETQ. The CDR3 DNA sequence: TGCGCCAGCAGCTTGGCCCAGGGAGGCGAGCAGTACTTC. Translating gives CASSLAQGGEQYF.

CDR3 nucleotide sequence: TGCGCCAGCAGCTTGCTAGCGGGGGGGCTGGGCACAGATACGCAGTATTTT. Encoded protein: CASSLLAGGLGTDTQYF. This rearrangement joins TRBV5-1 to TRBJ2-3; the match to TRBD2 covers 12 bases. Per germline, CDR1 SGHRS and CDR2 YFSETQ. The trim removed 1 base at V and 1 base at J, leaving 4 bases unmatched. The CDR3 runs 17 residues.

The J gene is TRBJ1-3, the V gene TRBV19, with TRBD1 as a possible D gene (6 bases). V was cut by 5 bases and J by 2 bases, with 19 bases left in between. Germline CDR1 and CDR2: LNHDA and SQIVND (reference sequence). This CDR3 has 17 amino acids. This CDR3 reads CASSLARTATPGNTIYF. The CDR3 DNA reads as TGTGCCAGTAGTCTCGCACGGACAGCCACTCCTGGAAACACCATATATTTT. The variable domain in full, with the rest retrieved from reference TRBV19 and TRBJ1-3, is DGGITQSPKYLFRKEGQNVTLSCEQNLNHDAMYWYRQDPGQGLRLIYYSQIVNDFQKGDIAEGYSVSREKKESFPLTVTSAQKNPTAFYLCASSLARTATPGNTIYFGEGSWLTVV.